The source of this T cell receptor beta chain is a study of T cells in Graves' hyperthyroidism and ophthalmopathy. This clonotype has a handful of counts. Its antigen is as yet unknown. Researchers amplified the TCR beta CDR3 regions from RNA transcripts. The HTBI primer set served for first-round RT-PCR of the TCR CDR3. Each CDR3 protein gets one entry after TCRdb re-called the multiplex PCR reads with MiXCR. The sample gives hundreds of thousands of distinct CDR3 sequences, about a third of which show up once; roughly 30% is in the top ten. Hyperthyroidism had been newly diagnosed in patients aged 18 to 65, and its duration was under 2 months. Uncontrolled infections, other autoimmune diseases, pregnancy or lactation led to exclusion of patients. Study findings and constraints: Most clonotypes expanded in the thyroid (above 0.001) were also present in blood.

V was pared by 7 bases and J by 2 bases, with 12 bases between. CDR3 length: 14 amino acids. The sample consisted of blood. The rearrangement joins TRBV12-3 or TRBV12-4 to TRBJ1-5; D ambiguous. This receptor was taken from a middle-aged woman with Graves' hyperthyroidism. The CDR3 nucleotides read TGTGCCAGCACCGAAGACGGAGGCAATCAGCCCCAGCATTTT. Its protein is CASTEDGGNQPQHF.